The 31 T cell receptor beta chains below all came from one sample that was sequenced in a study of blood T cell repertoires in COVID-19. Some clones are missing from TCRdb's copy, which holds only in-frame ones; the method was immunoSEQ multiplex PCR. The sample includes 300,000 or so clones, more than 85% of them seen just once. Specimen: peripheral blood. The source of these receptors is a woman in her thirties with COVID-19, enrolled during active disease.

V is TRBV14 and J is TRBJ2-2, with D perhaps TRBD1 (6 bases). This CDR3 comprises 19 residues. Germline CDR1 SGHDN, CDR2 FVKESK. With 3 bases removed from V and 0 bases from J, the gap between germline ends came to 20 bases. CDR3 nucleotide sequence: TGTGCCAGCAGCCAGCAGGGCTGGACAGTTTACGCGAACACCGGGGAGCTGTTTTTT. Translation gives CASSQQGWTVYANTGELFF.

The V and J genes are TRBV3-1 (or the pseudogene TRBV3-2) and TRBJ2-7; TRBD2 might be the D (5 bases). Germline loops: CDR1 LGHDT, CDR2 YNNKEL (reference sequence). The CDR3 extends over 12 amino acids. With 3 bases removed from V and 4 bases from J, the gap between germline ends came to 7 bases. The CDR3 coding sequence is TGTGCCAGCAGCCATGGGAGTTACGAGCAGTACTTC. This translates into CASSHGSYEQYF.

The chain links TRBV10-3 to TRBJ1-2, with 7 bases lining up with TRBD1. The CDR3 totals 14 residues. V dropped 10 bases and J dropped 1; count of bases not matched to a gene: 9. Germline V gene data show CDR1 as ENHRY and CDR2 as SYGVKD. CDR3 sequence (DNA): TGTGCCACCAAAGGGACAGAGAATAACTATGGCTACACCTTC. Its translation is CATKGTENNYGYTF.

CDR3 DNA sequence: TGTGCCAGTACCCCCGTCAGGTTGCACACCGGGGAGCTGTTTTTT. This encodes CASTPVRLHTGELFF. This chain uses TRBV19 with TRBJ2-2; no clear D. Germline loops: CDR1 LNHDA, CDR2 SQIVND (reference sequence). The CDR3 sequence is 15 residues long. Trimming pared 7 bases from V and 3 bases from J, leaving 15 bases between.

V and J are TRBV29-1 and TRBJ1-2; D is unclear. From germline, CDR1 is SQVTM and CDR2 ANQGSEA. This CDR3 has 13 amino acids. The V and J ends lost 0 bases and 8 bases respectively, with 13 bases between them. Here the CDR3 reads CSVEDHITRGYTF. The CDR3 DNA is TGCAGCGTTGAAGATCATATAACGCGGGGCTACACCTTC. Full variable domain (rest looked up from reference TRBV29-1 and TRBJ1-2): SAVISQKPSRDICQRGTSLTIQCQVDSQVTMMFWYRQQPGQSLTLIATANQGSEATYESGFVIDKFPISRPNLTFSTLTVSNMSPEDSSIYLCSVEDHITRGYTFGSGTRLTVV.

V and J are TRBV4-1 and TRBJ2-5; tentative D call: TRBD1 (6 bases). Germline loops: CDR1 MGHRA, CDR2 YSYEKL. Trimming took off 1 base at V and 4 bases at J, with 22 bases between the two ends. The CDR3 runs to 18 residues. The CDR3 DNA reads TGCGCCAGCAGCCAAGGTGGTGGCGCAGGGGCAATTGGAGAGACCCAGTACTTC. Its protein product is CASSQGGGAGAIGETQYF.

This chain joins TRBV12-3 or TRBV12-4 and TRBJ2-1; 7 positions agree with TRBD2. The CDR3 covers 13 residues. Trimming removed 6 bases from V and 5 bases from J; junction bases left unmatched: 4. Here the CDR3 DNA reads TGTGCCAGCAGGGTACTAGCGCACAATGAGCAGTTCTTC. It is translated as CASRVLAHNEQFF.

The chain employs TRBV2 and TRBJ1-1, with a weak D call TRBD1 (5 bases). Germline V gene data show CDR1 as SNHLY and CDR2 as FYNNEI. Trimming removed 7 bases from V and 7 bases from J, with 16 bases in between. This CDR3 spans 13 amino acids. CDR3 in DNA: TGTGCCAGCATCAGGACATTGATAGGTGAAGCTTTCTTT. Translated, it gives CASIRTLIGEAFF.

The chain combines TRBV2 with TRBJ1-1; a possible D gene is TRBD1 (6 bases). The CDR3 totals 12 residues. Germline V gene sequence: CDR1 SNHLY, CDR2 FYNNEI. V gave up 1 base and J gave up 10 bases, with 10 bases separating them. The CDR3 region has the DNA TGTGCCAGCAGTGAAGTGGGGGCTTTAGCTTTCTTT. Its protein product is CASSEVGALAFF. Supplemented by reference TRBV2 and TRBJ1-1, the full variable domain reads EPEVTQTPSHQVTQMGQEVILRCVPISNHLYFYWYRQILGQKVEFLVSFYNNEISEKSEIFDDQFSVERPDGSNFTLKIRSTKLEDSAMYFCASSEVGALAFFGQGTRLTVV.

The gene calls are TRBV14 and TRBJ1-3; D is uncertain. The CDR3 runs 14 residues. The germline V gene has CDR1 SGHDN and CDR2 FVKESK. The V end lost 1 base, the J end lost 6 bases, and 10 bases lay between the germline ends. The CDR3 bases are TGTGCCAGCAGCCAAGTTTACGGGGTAAACACCATATATTTT. Its protein is CASSQVYGVNTIYF.

This chain joins TRBV29-1 and TRBJ1-1; D not certain. Germline CDR1 SQVTM, CDR2 ANQGSEA. V dropped 6 bases and J dropped 2 bases, with 13 bases sitting between them. The CDR3 totals 13 residues. CDR3 sequence: CSVTSGGNTEAFF. The CDR3 nucleotides are TGCAGCGTCACCTCGGGTGGCAACACTGAAGCTTTCTTT. The variable domain in full, with the rest retrieved from reference TRBV29-1 and TRBJ1-1, is SAVISQKPSRDICQRGTSLTIQCQVDSQVTMMFWYRQQPGQSLTLIATANQGSEATYESGFVIDKFPISRPNLTFSTLTVSNMSPEDSSIYLCSVTSGGNTEAFFGQGTRLTVV.

The chain uses TRBV7-9 and TRBJ1-2, with a weak D call TRBD1 (5 bases). Germline CDR1 reads SEHNR; CDR2 reads FQNEAQ (reference sequence). The CDR3 length is 14 residues. V lost 2 bases and J lost 4, with 11 bases in between. CDR3 nucleotides: TGTGCCAGCAGCTTAACGCGGGGCAGCTATGGCTACACCTTC. This sequence encodes CASSLTRGSYGYTF.

The rearrangement joins TRBV7-9 to TRBJ2-3; the match to TRBD2 covers 10 bases. Germline-derived CDR1 and CDR2 are SEHNR and FQNEAQ (reference sequence). V lost 2 bases, J lost 6 bases, and 5 bases stayed unmatched. The CDR3 is made up of 15 amino acids. The CDR3 loop reads CASSLQGTSADTQYF. The CDR3 DNA reads as TGTGCCAGCAGCTTACAGGGGACTAGCGCGGATACGCAGTATTTT.

V and J are TRBV27 and TRBJ2-2, with 8 positions matching TRBD1. Germline CDR1 is MNHEY and CDR2 is SMNVEV (reference sequence). The ends lost 8 bases at V and 3 bases at J; junction bases unmatched: 8. This CDR3 has 15 residues. CDR3 protein: CASGSTGDHTGELFF. As DNA, the CDR3 is TGTGCCAGCGGGTCGACAGGGGATCACACCGGGGAGCTGTTTTTT.

The genes are TRBV5-6 and TRBJ2-1; weak D call: TRBD2 (6 bases). The germline gives CDR1 SGHDT, CDR2 YYEEEE. V lost 0 bases and J 8 bases, leaving 15 bases between the germline ends. There are 15 residues in the CDR3. As DNA, the CDR3 is TGTGCCAGCAGCTTGGCCGGGAGACTAGTAGATGAGCAGTTCTTC. It yields the protein CASSLAGRLVDEQFF.

The rearrangement uses TRBV28 and TRBJ1-5; 12 nucleotides match TRBD1. Germline V gives CDR1 MDHEN, CDR2 SYDVKM. The CDR3 sequence is 17 residues long. V shed 4 bases, J shed 1 base, and the junction held 5 bases outside the gene matches. The CDR3 nucleotides are TGTGCCAGCAGTTCCGGGACAGGGGGCGGAAGCAATCAGCCCCAGCATTTT. It encodes CASSSGTGGGSNQPQHF.

This chain connects TRBV19 to TRBJ1-5, with 9 bases lining up with TRBD1. The CDR3 contains 13 residues. V trimming: 7 bases; J trimming: 5 bases; junction bases outside the gene matches: 3. Germline V CDR1 and CDR2: LNHDA, SQIVND (reference sequence). CDR3 coding DNA: TGTGCCAGTAAGGACAGGGGTGATCAGCCCCAGCATTTT. Protein sequence: CASKDRGDQPQHF.

The CDR3, as DNA: TGCGCCAGCAGCCAAGATTATCCAGCGGCGGTCGGCGGCTACACCTTC. Translation gives CASSQDYPAAVGGYTF. V gene TRBV4-1 combines with J gene TRBJ1-2; D ambiguous. The CDR3 contains 16 residues. CDR1 and CDR2 (germline): MGHRA, YSYEKL. V lost 0 bases to trimming and J lost 8 bases, with 19 bases between them.

DNA for the CDR3: TGTGCCAGCAGTTTGGTGGCGGGGGACTCGGGGCCCCAGCATTTT. Its translation is CASSLVAGDSGPQHF. The genes are TRBV6-5 and TRBJ1-5, with D possibly TRBD1 on 5 matching bases. V lost 4 bases and J 9 bases, leaving 19 bases between the germline ends. This CDR3 is 15 amino acids long. Germline V gene data show CDR1 as MNHEY and CDR2 as SVGAGI.

This clone was counted only a few times. The V gene is TRBV7-8, the J gene TRBJ2-1, with 14 nucleotides matching TRBD2. J gave up 8 bases and V 2 bases, and 14 bases lay outside the gene matches. This CDR3 is built from 19 residues. The germline gives CDR1 SGHVS, CDR2 FQNEAQ. In DNA, the CDR3 is TGTGCCAGCAGCTTAATAAGCCGCAGGGGGGGACTAGCGGGAGATGAGCAGTTCTTC. This translates into CASSLISRRGGLAGDEQFF.

The chain is built from TRBV5-1 and TRBJ1-2; D unresolved. There are 13 residues in the CDR3. The V gene's germline CDR1 is SGHRS and CDR2 YFSETQ. V lost 0 bases to trimming and J lost 3 bases, with 6 bases between them. The CDR3 DNA reads as TGCGCCAGCAGCTTGGATTCGGACTATGGCTACACCTTC. Encoded protein: CASSLDSDYGYTF.

The chain employs TRBV19 and TRBJ2-7; the D gene is possibly TRBD1 (7 bases). The V gene lost 7 bases and the J gene lost 5 bases, with 21 bases spanning the gap. This CDR3 has 15 residues. Germline CDR1 and CDR2: LNHDA and SQIVND (reference sequence). CDR3 sequence: CASTARSGQRDEQYF. CDR3 coding DNA: TGTGCCAGTACCGCCAGGTCGGGACAGCGGGACGAGCAGTACTTC. Full variable domain (remainder filled in from reference TRBV19 and TRBJ2-7): DGGITQSPKYLFRKEGQNVTLSCEQNLNHDAMYWYRQDPGQGLRLIYYSQIVNDFQKGDIAEGYSVSREKKESFPLTVTSAQKNPTAFYLCASTARSGQRDEQYFGPGTRLTVT.

The gene calls are TRBV5-1 and TRBJ1-4; TRBD1 matches at 7 bases. V lost 0 bases and J lost 8; bases outside the gene matches: 4. Per germline, CDR1 SGHRS and CDR2 YFSETQ. This CDR3 comprises 14 residues. CDR3 sequence: CASSLEGGGEKLFF. In DNA form, the CDR3 reads TGCGCCAGCAGCTTGGAAGGGGGCGGCGAAAAACTGTTTTTT.

The chain employs TRBV3-1 (or the pseudogene TRBV3-2) and TRBJ1-2, with a tentative D call TRBD1 (5 bases). The V end lost 4 bases, the J end lost 0 bases, and 12 bases lay between the germline ends. This CDR3 is built from 15 residues. Germline V gene data show CDR1 as LGHDT and CDR2 as YNNKEL (reference sequence). CDR3 nucleotide sequence: TGTGCCAGCAGCCCCCCAGGCAGGGCTAACTATGGCTACACCTTC. Residues: CASSPPGRANYGYTF.

The rearrangement links TRBV6-6 to TRBJ2-3; 8 nucleotides align to TRBD1. The CDR3 is 16 amino acids. CDR1 and CDR2 from the germline V gene are MNHNY and SVGAGI (reference sequence). Trimming removed 5 bases from V and 3 bases from J; junction bases left unmatched: 10. The CDR3 here is CASSPVRTGFTDTQYF. The CDR3 DNA sequence: TGTGCCAGCAGTCCCGTTAGGACAGGGTTTACAGATACGCAGTATTTT.

The CDR3 DNA reads as TGTGCCAGCACCCGGACCCATACAGGGTCCAATTCACCCCTCCACTTT. Its translation: CASTRTHTGSNSPLHF. The genes are TRBV3-1 (or the pseudogene TRBV3-2) and TRBJ1-6; the D gene is possibly TRBD1 (6 bases). Germline V gene lookup returns CDR1 LGHDT and CDR2 YNNKEL (reference sequence). V was shortened by 7 bases and J by 7 bases, with 20 bases between the two germline ends. The CDR3 consists of 16 residues.

The rearrangement uses TRBV29-1 and TRBJ1-2; TRBD1 matches 9 bases. This CDR3 contains 14 residues. J gave up 7 bases and V 6 bases, and 12 bases lay outside the gene matches. Germline loops: CDR1 SQVTM, CDR2 ANQGSEA. The CDR3 DNA follows: TGCAGCGTCGCTCCTTACCAACAGGGGGCTGGCTACACCTTC. This gives the protein CSVAPYQQGAGYTF.

The chain joins TRBV11-2 to TRBJ2-1, with TRBD2 matching 8 bases. This CDR3 region has 15 residues. V gave up 4 bases and J gave up 9 bases; unmatched junction bases: 11. Germline CDR1 is SGHAT and CDR2 is FQNNGV. This chain's CDR3 is CASSSSGSGFGEQFF. Here the CDR3 DNA reads TGTGCCAGCAGCTCCAGCGGGAGCGGTTTTGGTGAGCAGTTCTTC.

This clone appeared once. The genes are TRBV20-1 and TRBJ1-1; D is possibly TRBD1 (6 bases). V dropped 3 bases and J dropped 5 bases, with 13 bases sitting between them. The length of the CDR3 is 13 residues. Germline values: CDR1 DFQATT, CDR2 SNEGSKA (reference sequence). CDR3 protein: CSASIQGKTEAFF. Here the CDR3 DNA reads TGCAGTGCTAGTATCCAGGGGAAAACTGAAGCTTTCTTT.

The genes are TRBV7-9 and TRBJ1-2; 9 nucleotides line up with TRBD1. V shed 5 bases and J 0 bases; nucleotides not matched to a gene: 4. Germline CDR1 reads SEHNR; CDR2 reads FQNEAQ (reference sequence). The CDR3 runs 15 residues. The CDR3 sequence: CASSIRTGANYGYTF. In DNA form, the CDR3 reads TGTGCCAGCAGCATCCGGACAGGGGCTAACTATGGCTACACCTTC.

The chain links TRBV9 to TRBJ1-2; D possibly corresponds to TRBD1 (5 bases). CDR3 size: 14 residues. Per the germline V gene, CDR1 is SGDLS and CDR2 is YYNGEE. The V gene lost 0 bases and the J gene lost 3 bases, with 9 bases spanning the gap. The CDR3 region has the DNA TGTGCCAGCAGCGTAGCAGGGCTCGACTATGGCTACACCTTC. This encodes CASSVAGLDYGYTF.